This T cell receptor beta chain is from a study of shared clonotypes between healthy human individuals. This clone was picked up a small number of times. Germline CDR1 MNHNY, CDR2 SVGAGI (reference sequence). V shed 2 bases and J shed 8 bases, with 7 bases lying between them. CDR3 length: 13 amino acids. Sequenced by immunoSEQ multiplex PCR; TCRdb stores in-frame clones only, minus some. This sample yields about 1 million clones, of which about 70% are seen a single time; over 1.3% belongs to the top ten. Sequenced material: memory CD4+ T cells sorted from blood. As to subset: CD45RA-negative fraction. The rearrangement links TRBV6-6 to TRBJ1-6; no clear D. This TCR was recovered from a young man in good health. In DNA, the CDR3 is TGTGCCAGCAGTTACGGGGATTATTCACCCCTCCACTTT. It codes for CASSYGDYSPLHF.